The clone carrying this T cell receptor beta chain occurred many times. Regarding time point: patch test 3, about 24 weeks after DPC sensitization. The treatment denotes: therapeutic diphenylcyclopropenone sensitization with weekly scalp DPC. The record originates from a study of human T cells and chemical hapten exposure. TCRdb called the RACE reads again in MiXCR, with one record for every CDR3 protein. The sample holds 25,000 to 35,000 distinct CDR3 sequences, around 6% seen once. This sequence was found in a man aged 25 to 40 with alopecia areata. Some clones in this sample may be carry-over from other donors' samples. Source: whole blood, taken in connection with sensitization to the hapten diphenylcyclopropenone (DPC).

CDR3 sequence reads: CASSYSRARGYYNEQFF. CDR3 coding DNA: TGTGCCAGCAGTTACTCCCGAGCGCGGGGGTACTACAATGAGCAGTTCTTC. The rearrangement links TRBV6-6 to TRBJ2-1; 7 bases are shared with TRBD2. The CDR3 consists of 17 residues. The ends lost 0 bases at V and 3 bases at J; junction bases unmatched: 8. Germline V lookup: CDR1 MNHNY, CDR2 SVGAGI (reference sequence).